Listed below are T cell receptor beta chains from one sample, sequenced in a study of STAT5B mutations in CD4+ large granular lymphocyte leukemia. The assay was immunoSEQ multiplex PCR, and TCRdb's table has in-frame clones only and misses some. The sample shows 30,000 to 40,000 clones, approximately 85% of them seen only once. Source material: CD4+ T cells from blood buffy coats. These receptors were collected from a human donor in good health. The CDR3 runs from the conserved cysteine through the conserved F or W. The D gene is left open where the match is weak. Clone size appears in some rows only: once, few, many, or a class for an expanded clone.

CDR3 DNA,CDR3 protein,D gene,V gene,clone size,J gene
TGTGCCAGCTCACCCCTAAGGGACATTAATGAAAAACTGTTTTTT,CASSPLRDINEKLFF,.,TRBV18,.,TRBJ1-4
TGTGCCAGCGGAGAACAGGGGATGAGGACTGAAGCTTTCTTT,CASGEQGMRTEAFF,TRBD1,TRBV6-1,.,TRBJ1-1
TGTGCCAGCTCACAGTCGGGGCAGGGGAACAATGAGCAGTTCTTC,CASSQSGQGNNEQFF,.,TRBV18,once,TRBJ2-1
TGTGCCAGCCGACACTTATATGGCTACACCTTC,CASRHLYGYTF,.,TRBV19,.,TRBJ1-2
TGTGCCAGTAGTATCCAGGATAACTATGGCTACACCTTC,CASSIQDNYGYTF,.,TRBV19,.,TRBJ1-2
TGCGCCAGCAGCTTGGAAGCACCGAACACTGAAGCTTTCTTT,CASSLEAPNTEAFF,.,TRBV5-1,few,TRBJ1-1
TGTGCCAGCAGGGTGGGACTAGCGGCCAGCACAGATACGCAGTATTTT,CASRVGLAASTDTQYF,TRBD2,TRBV7-2,.,TRBJ2-3
TGTGCCAGTAGCTCGCCCGAGGAGGGGAACTATGGCTACACCTTC,CASSSPEEGNYGYTF,.,TRBV19,once,TRBJ1-2
TGTGCCAGTAGTATAGTCGGCCAGGGTAGGGCCGATACGCAGTATTTT,CASSIVGQGRADTQYF,.,TRBV19,.,TRBJ2-3
TGCGCCAGCAGCTTCGGCCAGGGGGAGGGCACAGATACGCAGTATTTT,CASSFGQGEGTDTQYF,.,TRBV5-1,.,TRBJ2-3
TGTGCCAGCTCATCCAGTAGCGGGGGCCCTCTCACCGGGGAGCTGTTTTTT,CASSSSSGGPLTGELFF,TRBD2,TRBV18,.,TRBJ2-2
TGCGCCAGCAGCTTGACAGCAACTAATGAAAAACTGTTTTTT,CASSLTATNEKLFF,.,TRBV5-1,.,TRBJ1-4
TGTGCCAGCAGTTACTCTGGTACAGTGAACTATGGCTACACCTTC,CASSYSGTVNYGYTF,.,TRBV6-5,.,TRBJ1-2
TGTGCCAGCAGCTTGGTGGACAGGGGTGGATCGAGAGATACGCAGTATTTT,CASSLVDRGGSRDTQYF,TRBD1,TRBV5-8,.,TRBJ2-3
TGTGCCAGTAGTAGAACAGCAAATCAGCCCCAGCATTTT,CASSRTANQPQHF,.,TRBV19,.,TRBJ1-5
TGTGCCAGCAGCTTAGAGGAAGCCGGGGCCAACGTCCTGACTTTC,CASSLEEAGANVLTF,.,TRBV11-2,.,TRBJ2-6
TGTGCCAGCAGCTTAGTAACGTCCCAAGAGACCCAGTACTTC,CASSLVTSQETQYF,.,TRBV7-2,.,TRBJ2-5